The rows below give T cell receptor beta chains drawn from one sample of a study of blood T cell repertoires in COVID-19. Using immunoSEQ multiplex PCR, the repertoire was profiled, and TCRdb retains in-frame clones only, with some absent. The sample has approximately 170,000 clones, roughly four fifths seen once; the top ten hold around a fifth. The sample was peripheral blood. These receptors were taken from a woman at least 80 years old with acute or convalescent COVID-19. CDR3s include the opening cysteine and the closing phenylalanine or tryptophan. D genes are given only for firm matches. The size entry is marked missing in some rows and otherwise reads once, few, many or a size class.

v_gene	j_gene	abundance	d_gene	CDR3aa	CDR3nt
TRBV12-3/TRBV12-4	TRBJ1-4	once	NA	CASSFGVMEKLFF	TGTGCCAGCAGTTTCGGGGTAATGGAAAAACTGTTTTTT
TRBV3-1/TRBV3-2	TRBJ1-1	many	NA	CASSQKSPDGVSMNTEAFF	TGTGCCAGCAGCCAGAAAAGCCCTGACGGGGTGAGCATGAACACTGAAGCTTTCTTT
TRBV19	TRBJ2-3	NA	NA	CASSGADTQYF	TGTGCCAGTTCCGGGGCAGATACGCAGTATTTT
TRBV7-2	TRBJ2-7	NA	TRBD2	CASRPTSGRSDEQYF	TGTGCCAGCAGACCTACTAGCGGGAGAAGCGACGAGCAGTACTTC
TRBV5-1	TRBJ1-1	NA	NA	CASSSQANTEAFF	TGCGCCAGCAGCTCCCAGGCGAACACTGAAGCTTTCTTT
TRBV3-1/TRBV3-2	TRBJ2-2	NA	NA	CASSPTANTGELFF	TGTGCCAGCAGCCCGACAGCGAACACCGGGGAGCTGTTTTTT
TRBV27	TRBJ2-7	few	NA	CASSRNYQGGYEQYF	TGTGCCAGCAGTCGTAACTATCAGGGAGGCTACGAGCAGTACTTC
TRBV9	TRBJ1-5	NA	NA	CASSAGQTSNQPQHF	TGTGCCAGCAGCGCCGGACAGACAAGCAATCAGCCCCAGCATTTT
TRBV3-1/TRBV3-2	TRBJ1-4	NA	NA	CASSQGVGANEKLFF	TGTGCCAGCAGCCAAGGAGTTGGAGCTAATGAAAAACTGTTTTTT
TRBV10-3	TRBJ1-5	NA	TRBD1	CAISESDRGQGQPQHF	TGTGCCATCAGTGAGTCGGACAGGGGGCAGGGTCAGCCCCAGCATTTT
TRBV6-1	TRBJ2-7	NA	NA	CASSEGVTVRQYF	TGTGCCAGCAGTGAGGGCGTGACAGTAAGGCAGTACTTC
TRBV25-1	TRBJ1-4	NA	NA	CASRGAAPGKLFF	TGTGCCAGCCGGGGGGCGGCCCCCGGAAAACTGTTTTTT
TRBV3-1/TRBV3-2	TRBJ2-5	NA	NA	CASSRRVAGQTQYF	TGTGCCAGCAGCCGCCGGGTAGCCGGTCAGACCCAGTACTTC
TRBV2	TRBJ2-7	NA	NA	CASMEPGRGNYEQYF	TGTGCCAGCATGGAACCTGGCAGGGGAAACTACGAGCAGTACTTC
TRBV7-2	TRBJ2-2	NA	NA	CASSLAFGGARVGLFF	TGTGCCAGCAGCTTAGCGTTCGGCGGGGCCCGGGTGGGGCTGTTTTTT
TRBV7-9	TRBJ1-4	NA	NA	CASSLSGEKLFF	TGTGCCAGCAGCCTAAGCGGTGAAAAACTGTTTTTT
TRBV9	TRBJ1-1	NA	NA	CASSVETGGEAFF	TGTGCCAGCAGCGTAGAGACAGGAGGAGAAGCTTTCTTT
TRBV19	TRBJ2-7	NA	TRBD1	CASKPGQGAYEQYF	TGTGCCAGTAAACCGGGACAGGGGGCCTACGAGCAGTACTTC
TRBV19	TRBJ1-5	NA	NA	CASSQDSLNQPQHF	TGTGCCAGTAGTCAGGACAGTTTAAATCAGCCCCAGCATTTT
TRBV7-9	TRBJ2-3	NA	TRBD2	CASSPGGTQYF	TGTGCCAGCAGCCCGGGAGGTACGCAGTATTTT
TRBV4-1	TRBJ2-1	NA	NA	CASSQYRVDNEQFF	TGCGCCAGCAGCCAATACAGGGTAGACAATGAGCAGTTCTTC
TRBV2	TRBJ2-5	NA	TRBD2	CASSTGTSGKETQYF	TGTGCCAGCAGTACCGGGACTAGCGGTAAAGAGACCCAGTACTTC
TRBV7-9	TRBJ2-7	NA	NA	CASSLGWDNQF	TGTGCCAGCAGCTTAGGGTGGGACAACCAGTTT
TRBV20-1	TRBJ2-5	NA	TRBD2	CSASKLAGADQETQYF	TGCAGTGCTAGTAAACTAGCGGGAGCCGATCAAGAGACCCAGTACTTC
TRBV6-5	TRBJ1-5	NA	NA	CASSYSSPGNQPQHF	TGTGCCAGCAGTTACTCGTCCCCGGGGAATCAGCCCCAGCATTTT
TRBV19	TRBJ1-5	NA	NA	CASSMAGPRNQPQHF	TGTGCCAGTAGTATGGCAGGGCCACGCAATCAGCCCCAGCATTTT
TRBV10-3	TRBJ2-7	NA	NA	CAISASDLGANYEQYF	TGTGCCATCAGTGCCAGCGATTTGGGGGCAAACTACGAGCAGTACTTC
TRBV5-1	TRBJ1-1	NA	NA	CASSLVLDTEAFF	TGCGCCAGCAGCTTGGTACTTGACACTGAAGCTTTCTTT
TRBV11-3	TRBJ2-1	NA	NA	CASSPGIVYNEQFF	TGTGCCAGCAGCCCCGGGATCGTATACAATGAGCAGTTCTTC
TRBV15	TRBJ2-7	NA	TRBD2	CATSRGTSGRYEQYF	TGTGCCACCAGCAGAGGGACTAGCGGGAGGTACGAGCAGTACTTC
TRBV5-1	TRBJ1-4	NA	NA	CASSFGGRNEKLFF	TGCGCCAGCAGCTTCGGCGGGCGGAATGAAAAACTGTTTTTT
TRBV12-5	TRBJ2-7	once	TRBD1	CASGLHLNRGSAYEQYF	TGTGCTAGTGGTTTACACCTCAACAGGGGGTCCGCCTACGAGCAGTACTTC
TRBV10-2	TRBJ2-2	NA	TRBD1	CASMKGTVNTGELFF	TGCGCCAGCATGAAGGGGACAGTAAACACCGGGGAGCTGTTTTTT
TRBV5-1	TRBJ1-1	NA	TRBD1	CASSLYQDRGNTEAFF	TGCGCCAGCAGCTTGTACCAAGACAGGGGGAACACTGAAGCTTTCTTT
TRBV7-3	TRBJ1-1	NA	NA	CASSLSSGTEAFF	TGTGCCAGCAGCTTATCGTCAGGCACTGAAGCTTTCTTT
TRBV27	TRBJ2-1	NA	TRBD2	CASSGQGGGEQFF	TGTGCCAGCAGTGGACAAGGCGGGGGTGAGCAGTTCTTC
TRBV28	TRBJ2-7	NA	NA	CASTGSRGEQYF	TGTGCCAGCACGGGTAGTAGGGGCGAGCAGTACTTC
TRBV5-1	TRBJ2-5	NA	NA	CASRPAGDQETQYF	TGCGCCAGCAGACCCGCAGGGGACCAAGAGACCCAGTACTTC
TRBV11-2	TRBJ1-1	NA	NA	CASSPDTRTDLIMNTEAFF	TGTGCCAGCAGCCCCGATACCAGGACAGACCTCATTATGAACACTGAAGCTTTCTTT
TRBV3-1/TRBV3-2	TRBJ2-1	once	TRBD2	CASSLAGGPSNEQFF	TGTGCCAGCAGCCTAGCGGGGGGCCCGAGCAATGAGCAGTTCTTC
TRBV29-1	TRBJ2-3	once	NA	CSVGRQSSSTDTQYF	TGCAGCGTAGGACGACAGTCATCTAGCACAGATACGCAGTATTTT
TRBV5-4	TRBJ2-3	NA	TRBD2	CASSTGLTSTDTQYF	TGTGCCAGCAGCACGGGACTAACAAGCACAGATACGCAGTATTTT
TRBV7-2	TRBJ2-3	NA	NA	CASTRGITQYF	TGTGCCAGCACCCGGGGGATTACGCAGTATTTT
TRBV3-1/TRBV3-2	TRBJ1-2	NA	NA	CASSQAKRLYGYTF	TGTGCCAGCAGCCAAGCGAAGCGGCTCTATGGCTACACCTTC
TRBV2	TRBJ1-2	NA	NA	CASSIRTYGYTF	TGTGCCAGCAGTATTAGGACATATGGCTACACCTTC
TRBV6-5	TRBJ2-1	NA	TRBD2	CASRGLANSEQFF	TGTGCCAGCAGAGGACTAGCGAACTCTGAGCAGTTCTTC
TRBV30	TRBJ2-7	NA	NA	CAWSGENKFYEQYF	TGTGCCTGGAGTGGGGAGAACAAGTTCTACGAGCAGTACTTC
TRBV5-1	TRBJ2-1	NA	NA	CASSLNSQGNEQFF	TGCGCCAGCAGCTTGAACAGCCAGGGGAATGAGCAGTTCTTC
TRBV18	TRBJ2-7	NA	NA	CASSSSYEQYF	TGTGCCAGCTCGAGCTCCTACGAGCAGTACTTC
TRBV7-2	TRBJ2-7	NA	TRBD1	CASRSWTGQYEQYF	TGTGCCAGCAGGTCCTGGACAGGCCAATACGAGCAGTACTTC
TRBV29-1	TRBJ1-1	once	NA	CSVEGQTNTEAFF	TGCAGCGTTGAAGGACAGACGAACACTGAAGCTTTCTTT
TRBV30	TRBJ1-4	NA	TRBD1	CAWTFDRGRDSRYEKLFF	TGTGCCTGGACCTTCGACAGGGGGAGGGATAGTCGATATGAAAAACTGTTTTTT
TRBV19	TRBJ1-2	NA	NA	CASSMSGNYGYTF	TGTGCCAGTAGTATGTCGGGAAACTATGGCTACACCTTC
TRBV27	TRBJ2-7	NA	NA	CASSFLQGREQYF	TGTGCCAGCAGTTTCCTCCAGGGTAGGGAGCAGTACTTC
TRBV18	TRBJ2-4	NA	NA	CASSPYTDIAKNIQYF	TGTGCCAGCTCACCATACACAGACATAGCCAAAAACATTCAGTACTTC
TRBV11-2	TRBJ2-6	NA	NA	CASSLGPGANVLTF	TGTGCCAGCAGCTTGGGGCCTGGGGCCAACGTCCTGACTTTC
TRBV13	TRBJ2-2	NA	NA	CASSQGIDTGELFF	TGTGCCAGCAGCCAGGGTATTGACACCGGGGAGCTGTTTTTT